The rows below give T cell receptor beta chains drawn from one sample of a study of shared T cell receptors in the human thymus. Libraries were prepared by immunoSEQ multiplex PCR; TCRdb keeps only in-frame clonotypes and omits some of them. Of approximately 760,000 clones listed, roughly 85% are singletons. This sample was shared with a second study, whose subject was human thymus T cells.

The sequencing input was thymocytes. These receptors were obtained from a girl under two years old with a congenital heart defect. CDR3s leave out the opening cysteine and the closing phenylalanine or tryptophan. Some rows have no size entry. The others give once, few or many, or a class for an expanded clone.

- TRBV27 ASSLSLSDRVTEAF
once TRBV6-4 ASRTLPGGTEAF
few TRBV4-1 ASSQRPKKLAGELQETQY
- TRBV6-1 ASSEPPALRQGGSNQPQH
- TRBV28 ASSFRWSVH
once TRBV4-1 ASSQEGRGGTDEQF
- TRBV4-3 ASSQEVFGRSYEQY
- TRBV15 ATSGTSTEYGYT
- TRBV14 ASSQGTSDRHGYT
- TRBV15 ATSWRGGTGELF
- TRBV29-1 SVRRGDRTNEQF
once TRBV5-6 ASSLSGSEQY
- TRBV21-1 ASSGWGQDNEQF
once TRBV7-2 ASSVPGTSGYNEQF
- TRBV5-1 ASSSNIGELF
- TRBV9 ASSVGGGQGASGQF
- TRBV5-6 ASSLDRSTGNTIY
- TRBV4-1 ASSLLGNPGTGYSPLH
- TRBV28 AYGRGINTEAF
- TRBV9 ASSGVPGTSTPYYT
few TRBV9 ASSVDGSRGSYNSPLH
once TRBV5-1 ASSPVGAEQF
- TRBV4-1 ASSQDSERTARYGYT
- TRBV2 ASSDCVGYT
- TRBV2 ASNTADKETQY
- TRBV9 ASSPRTGADHEQY
- TRBV4-2 ASSPQGRGVHTEAF
- TRBV5-1 ASRHDGGGRGQEETQY
- TRBV27 ASSLIRTSGGATPHEQY
- TRBV10-2 AASPRQGRISGNTIY
few TRBV12-5 ASGLHRTTGGENYSNQPQH
- TRBV7-2 ASSLCSAGNKNYGYT
- TRBV20-1 SARIFRDYT
- TRBV29-1 SGLCGQGGYYGYT
few TRBV18 ASSPPGVKGAQEQY
- TRBV9 ASSVDGTARGPLH
- TRBV6-1 ASTEPTGFTEAF
few TRBV9 ASSARDSSYEQY
- TRBV6-5 ASSYRAREQGGGYT
- TRBV5-6 ASSLVTGNYGYT
- TRBV2 ASRDDRVGSNQPQH
- TRBV4-1 ASSQPNQGNGAF
- TRBV7-2 ASSLAGTGRHSYEQY
- TRBV19 ASALKSGGGGYT
- TRBV7-3 ASSLRVCGGNTEAF
- TRBV18 ASSPGKAVGLSYNSPLH
- TRBV27 ASSTTGGTEAF